Below, 14 T cell receptor beta chains from the same sample are listed, as sequenced in a study of T cells expressing NK-cell markers (dated by TCRdb to 2020 to 2022). Library prep was done by 5' RACE. Sequencer: Illumina HiSeq 2000. TCRdb reprocessed the reads and assigns one entry to each CDR3 protein sequence, leaving out DNA. The table for this sample records some 600,000 distinct CDR3 sequences. Of the sample, roughly 3.5% is held by the ten largest clones. Sequencing was performed on blood T cells: a sorted CD56 or NKG2C T cell subset, CD4+ or CD8+ T cells, or bulk PBMC T cells (not recorded which). Receptors were obtained from a man aged 18 to 35 in good health. Donor details come from another sample of the same person, matched by shared clones.

The chain joins TRBV29-1 to TRBJ2-1; TCRdb's D call, TRBD2, is unchecked because there is no DNA. CDR3 length: 12 amino acids. Germline CDR1 SQVTM, CDR2 ANQGSEA. The CDR3 sequence is CSVPTSRGEQFF.

The chain recombines TRBV20-1 with TRBJ2-1. Germline CDR1 and CDR2: DFQATT and SNEGSKA (reference sequence). The CDR3 runs 16 residues. This CDR3 is CSAAKPIRTVLAEQFF.

This chain uses TRBV7-3 with TRBJ2-4; the TRBD1 assignment by TCRdb is unverifiable without DNA. The CDR3 spans 20 residues. In germline, CDR1 is SGHTA, CDR2 FQGTGA. The CDR3 reads CASSSLRWVSGGRSKNIQYF. The whole variable domain, remainder taken from reference TRBV7-3 and TRBJ2-4, is GAGVSQTPSNKVTEKGKYVELRCDPISGHTALYWYRQSLGQGPEFLIYFQGTGAADDSGLPNDRFFAVRPEGSVSTLKIQRTERGDSAVYLCASSSLRWVSGGRSKNIQYFGAGTRLSVL.

The rearrangement links TRBV29-1 to TRBJ2-3; TCRdb indicates TRBD1, and absent DNA this call remains unverified. CDR1 and CDR2 (germline): SQVTM, ANQGSEA. CDR3 length: 14 residues. CDR3 region: CSARQGAQIDTQYF.

CDR3 sequence reads: CASSLGGKPSSGSYEQYF. The J gene is TRBJ2-7, the V gene TRBV5-1; TCRdb's D gene call, TRBD2, goes unchecked for lack of DNA. Germline loops: CDR1 SGHRS, CDR2 YFSETQ. CDR3 size: 18 residues.

This sequence joins TRBV7-6 and TRBJ2-2; TCRdb's assignment of TRBD1 cannot be checked, as there is no DNA. CDR3 length: 14 amino acids. Germline V gives CDR1 SGHVS, CDR2 FNYEAQ. The CDR3 spells CASRGAANTGELFF.

The chain is built from TRBV6-1 and TRBJ2-3; the TCRdb call, TRBD1, lacks DNA for checking. The CDR3 runs 14 residues. CDR1 MNHNS and CDR2 SASEGT come from the germline V gene. The CDR3 sequence: CASRQGVWGDTQYF.

The chain combines TRBV10-3 with TRBJ2-3; TCRdb names TRBD2, which stays unverified in the absence of DNA. Germline V gene lookup returns CDR1 ENHRY and CDR2 SYGVKD. CDR3 size: 15 residues. The CDR3 region is CAISEVAVSTDTQYF.

J is TRBJ1-3 and V is TRBV12-3 or TRBV12-4. The CDR3 contains 13 residues. CDR3 sequence reads: CASSIGRGNTIYF.

The V call is TRBV11-2, the J call TRBJ2-1; TCRdb's D call, TRBD2, is unchecked because there is no DNA. There are 15 residues in the CDR3. Germline loops: CDR1 SGHAT, CDR2 FQNNGV. CDR3 protein: CASSWGLAMGNEQFF.

J is TRBJ2-7 and V is TRBV7-2; there is no DNA to check the TCRdb D call of TRBD1. Germline V gene lookup returns CDR1 SGHTA and CDR2 FQGNSA. There are 13 residues in the CDR3. CDR3: CASSLRGTHEQYF.

V is TRBV20-1 and J is TRBJ2-4; TCRdb's assignment of TRBD1 cannot be checked, as there is no DNA. The CDR3 length is 16 residues. The V gene's germline CDR1 is DFQATT and CDR2 SNEGSKA (reference sequence). The CDR3 protein is CSASVGHLIAKNIQYF.

V is TRBV20-1 and J is TRBJ2-2; with no DNA, the TCRdb D assignment of TRBD1 cannot be verified. Germline V gene data show CDR1 as DFQATT and CDR2 as SNEGSKA (reference sequence). CDR3 length: 14 residues. Here the CDR3 reads CSATGHQNTGELFF.

The rearrangement joins TRBV7-9 to TRBJ1-1; the D gene TCRdb calls, TRBD1, cannot be checked with no DNA. CDR3 size: 13 residues. The V gene's germline CDR1 is SEHNR and CDR2 FQNEAQ (reference sequence). The CDR3 reads CASTPGTESEAFF.